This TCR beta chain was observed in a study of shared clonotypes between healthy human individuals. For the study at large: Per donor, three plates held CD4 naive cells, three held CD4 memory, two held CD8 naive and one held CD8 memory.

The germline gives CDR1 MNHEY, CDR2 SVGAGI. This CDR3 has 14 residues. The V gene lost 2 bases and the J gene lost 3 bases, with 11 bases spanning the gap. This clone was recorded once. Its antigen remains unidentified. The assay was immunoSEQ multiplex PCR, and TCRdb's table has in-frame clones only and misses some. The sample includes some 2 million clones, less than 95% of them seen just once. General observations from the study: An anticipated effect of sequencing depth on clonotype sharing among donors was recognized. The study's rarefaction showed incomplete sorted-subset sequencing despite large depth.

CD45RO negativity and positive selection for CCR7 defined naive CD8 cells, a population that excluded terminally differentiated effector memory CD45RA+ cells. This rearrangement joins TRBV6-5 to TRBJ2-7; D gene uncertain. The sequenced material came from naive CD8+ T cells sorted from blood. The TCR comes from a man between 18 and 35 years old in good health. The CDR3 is CASSYGEDLYEQYF. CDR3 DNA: TGTGCCAGCAGTTACGGAGAGGACCTCTACGAGCAGTACTTC.